Listed below are T cell receptor beta chains from one sample, sequenced in a study of long-term antiretroviral therapy in people with HIV. Profiling relied on immunoSEQ multiplex PCR, and the TCRdb table lists in-frame clones only, not all of them. Here the sample spans roughly 18,000 clones, under 85% being singletons. The starting material was unsorted PBMCs, obtained 0.3 years after starting antiretroviral therapy. These receptors were taken from a woman aged 45-59 years with HIV. Each CDR3 is given without its conserved first and last residue.

J gene: TRBJ2-3
V gene: TRBV18
CDR3 protein: ASSTTSGKSTDTQY

J gene: TRBJ2-7
V gene: TRBV28
CDR3 protein: ASGLMGGYEQY

J gene: TRBJ2-3
V gene: TRBV6-6
CDR3 protein: ASRPTGDGTDTQY

J gene: TRBJ1-4
V gene: TRBV4-2
CDR3 protein: ASSRLTGGSEKLF

J gene: TRBJ2-1
V gene: TRBV6-6
CDR3 protein: ASSYSSSYNEQF

J gene: TRBJ2-5
V gene: TRBV5-4
CDR3 protein: ASSADRRGETQY

J gene: TRBJ1-2
V gene: TRBV7-9
CDR3 protein: ASSLVGLSNYGYT

J gene: TRBJ1-4
V gene: TRBV27
CDR3 protein: ASSKDRNNEKLF

J gene: TRBJ2-1
V gene: TRBV5-1
CDR3 protein: ASSLGQGANNEQF

J gene: TRBJ2-5
V gene: TRBV10-1
CDR3 protein: ASSESSGQNDQETQY

J gene: TRBJ1-6
V gene: TRBV30
CDR3 protein: AWSVGTGANSPLH

J gene: TRBJ1-1
V gene: TRBV7-3
CDR3 protein: ASSLLAGNTEAF

J gene: TRBJ1-2
V gene: TRBV4-2
CDR3 protein: ASSPSNDRAKHGYT

J gene: TRBJ1-2
V gene: TRBV2
CDR3 protein: ASSTDSNYGYT

J gene: TRBJ2-3
V gene: TRBV7-3
CDR3 protein: ASSFERIRRDTDTQY

J gene: TRBJ1-3
V gene: TRBV5-1
CDR3 protein: ASSDKSSGNTIY

J gene: TRBJ1-2
V gene: TRBV30
CDR3 protein: AWSVGAEGAYGYT